The 22 T cell receptor beta chains reported below all come from one sample, sequenced in a study of Tregs in tolerant kidney transplant recipients. Related graft donors supplied nonmyeloablative bone marrow transplants, and mixed chimerism was transient. Clones were read by immunoSEQ multiplex PCR, and TCRdb kept only the in-frame ones, dropping some. Across some 10,000 clones, the top ten clones capture roughly 26% of the sample. The sequencing here drew on CD8+ T cells from blood (PBMCs), taken 24 months after the transplant. The receptors were gathered from a human patient who received a combined kidney and bone marrow transplant. Some T cells may be provided by the graft donor.

Partial CDR3 DNA: TGTGCCAGCGCAATGACTAGCGGGATTTACAATGAG. Its protein product is CASAMTSGIYNE. The whole CDR3 region reads CASAMTSGIYNEQFF. This sequence joins TRBV18 and TRBJ2-1; 11 bases align to TRBD2. The read ends 3 residues shy of where the CDR3 ends; the end is completed using the germline J gene. The CDR3 totals 15 residues. V lost 8 bases and J lost 4; bases outside the gene matches: 7. Looked up from germline, CDR1 is KGHSH and CDR2 is LQKENI.

As to this clone: Sequencing ends 3 residues short of the CDR3 end; the germline J gene provides the rest. The rearrangement links TRBV19 to TRBJ1-2; 9 bases match TRBD1. The CDR3 is made up of 14 amino acids. The junction had 7 bases not matched to a gene; V was cut back by 6 bases and J by 5 bases. CDR1 LNHDA and CDR2 SQIVND come from the germline V gene (reference sequence). The CDR3 region is CASSPGQGHYGYTF. CDR3 DNA, as far as it was read: TGTGCCAGTAGCCCGGGACAGGGCCATTATGGC.

Details on this clone: The read is 3 residues too short to cover the CDR3 end, so that end is filled in from the germline J gene. The chain employs TRBV18 and TRBJ2-2, with D uncertain. The germline V gene has CDR1 KGHSH and CDR2 LQKENI. V was trimmed by 2 bases and J by 4 bases, leaving 5 bases between them. The CDR3 contains 13 residues. CDR3 sequence reads: CASSPEATGELFF. CDR3 DNA, as far as it was read: TGTGCCAGCTCACCAGAGGCCACCGGGGAG.

Concerning this clone itself: The read terminates 3 residues before the CDR3 end, so the remaining end is supplied by the germline J gene. The chain combines TRBV5-6 with TRBJ2-5; tentatively, D is TRBD1 (5 bases). This CDR3 is built from 14 residues. Trimming shortened V by 1 base and J by 4 bases, and 11 bases separated the two germline ends. Germline V gene lookup returns CDR1 SGHDT and CDR2 YYEEEE. CDR3 sequence: CASSLSGRAETQYF. CDR3 bases read: TGTGCCAGCAGCTTGAGTGGCAGGGCAGAGACC.

To note about this clone: From the germline J gene comes the end of the CDR3, since the read stops 3 residues before it. The J gene is TRBJ2-2, the V gene TRBV7-8, with 7 bases matching TRBD1. Germline loops: CDR1 SGHVS, CDR2 FQNEAQ. CDR3 length: 15 residues. With V trimmed by 5 bases and J by 2 bases, 5 bases remained unmatched. CDR3 sequence: CASSAGTVNTGELFF. CDR3 DNA (partial): TGTGCCAGCAGCGCCGGGACAGTTAACACCGGGGAG. Full variable domain (missing parts from reference TRBV7-8 and TRBJ2-2): GAGVSQSPRYKVAKRGQDVALRCDPISGHVSLFWYQQALGQGPEFLTYFQNEAQLDKSGLPSDRFFAERPEGSVSTLKIQRTQQEDSAVYLCASSAGTVNTGELFFGEGSRLTVL.

CDR3 DNA (partial): TGTGCCAGTAGTATAGGGCAGATAATCAATCAGCCC. This translates into CASSIGQIINQP. The CDR3 in full is CASSIGQIINQPQHF. The gene calls are TRBV19 and TRBJ1-5; D not resolved. The sequence runs out 3 residues before the end of the CDR3; the remainder is reconstructed from the germline J gene. Trimming left V 1 base short and J 3 bases short, with 10 bases between. Germline V gives CDR1 LNHDA, CDR2 SQIVND (reference sequence). The CDR3 contains 15 residues.

CDR3 bases read: TGTGCCAGCAGTGAACTAGCGGCTAGCTCCTACAATGAG. Protein sequence: CASSELAASSYNE. The full CDR3 is CASSELAASSYNEQFF. This chain links TRBV2 with TRBJ2-1; 7 bases agree with TRBD2. The CDR3 is cut off 3 residues early in the read; its end comes from the germline J gene. The trim removed 2 bases at V and 0 bases at J, leaving 4 bases unmatched. CDR3 length: 16 residues. Germline V gene data show CDR1 as SNHLY and CDR2 as FYNNEI.

On this clone: With the read ending 3 residues before the CDR3 end, the germline J gene is used to fill in that end. The chain combines TRBV29-1 with TRBJ2-3, with a possible D match to TRBD2 (6 bases). The CDR3 has 13 amino acids. Looked up from germline, CDR1 is SQVTM and CDR2 is ANQGSEA. V dropped 7 bases and J dropped 4 bases, with 15 bases sitting between them. The CDR3 bases that were read are TGCAGCGCGACTAGTCTGCTGGCAGATACG. This gives the protein CSATSLLADT. Given in full, the CDR3 is CSATSLLADTQYF.

This clone shows up as medium-sized (0.01 to 0.1%) by frequency. Read data end 3 residues before the CDR3 end; the end is taken from the germline J gene. V usage is TRBV6-2 or TRBV6-3 and J usage is TRBJ2-6; maybe TRBD2 (6 bases). The germline gives CDR1 MNHEY, CDR2 SVGEGT. V dropped 7 bases and J dropped 2 bases, with 15 bases sitting between them. The CDR3 has 16 residues. The sequenced CDR3 bases are TGTGCCAGCACCCCTACGTGGGGGGCTGGGGCCAACGTC. Translation gives CASTPTWGAGANV. The entire CDR3 is CASTPTWGAGANVLTF.

On this clone itself: The CDR3 is cut off 3 residues early in the read; its end comes from the germline J gene. The V call is TRBV19, the J call TRBJ2-3; 8 positions agree with TRBD2. This CDR3 has 14 amino acids. The germline gives CDR1 LNHDA, CDR2 SQIVND (reference sequence). V shed 3 bases, J shed 3 bases, and the junction held 2 bases outside the gene matches. CDR3 DNA, as far as it was read: TGTGCCAGTAGTATCCTAGCGGGTACAGATACG. Protein product: CASSILAGTDT. The whole CDR3 is CASSILAGTDTQYF. The variable domain in full, with the rest retrieved from reference TRBV19 and TRBJ2-3, is DGGITQSPKYLFRKEGQNVTLSCEQNLNHDAMYWYRQDPGQGLRLIYYSQIVNDFQKGDIAEGYSVSREKKESFPLTVTSAQKNPTAFYLCASSILAGTDTQYFGPGTRLTVL.

On this clone: The read ends 3 residues early relative to the CDR3; the germline J gene fills the gap. The V call is TRBV10-3, the J call TRBJ2-7; no definite D call. The CDR3 contains 14 residues. The ends were cut back, 0 bases at V and 0 bases at J, with 6 bases in the middle. Germline V gives CDR1 ENHRY, CDR2 SYGVKD. Here the CDR3 reads CAISESGSSYEQYF. The covered CDR3 bases are TGTGCCATCAGTGAGTCAGGCAGCTCCTACGAG.

In the case of this clone: The read comes to an end 3 residues before the CDR3 does, leaving the germline J gene to fill in the end. The gene calls are TRBV20-1 and TRBJ1-2, with D possibly being TRBD1 (5 bases). CDR3 size: 15 residues. The V gene's germline CDR1 is DFQATT and CDR2 SNEGSKA (reference sequence). Trimming shortened V by 0 bases and J by 3 bases, and 14 bases separated the two germline ends. Partial CDR3 DNA: TGCAGTGCTAGAGATCTCAGGACACCGCACTATGGC. Translation gives CSARDLRTPHYG. In full, the CDR3 reads CSARDLRTPHYGYTF.

A word on this clone: With the read ending 3 residues before the CDR3 end, the germline J gene is used to fill in that end. The chain links TRBV4-1 to TRBJ2-7; 8 bases map to TRBD1. Germline trimming cut 3 bases from V and 1 base from J; bases unmatched to any gene: 2. In germline, CDR1 is MGHRA, CDR2 YSYEKL. The CDR3 covers 14 residues. The CDR3 reads CASSHRTGSYEQYF. The sequenced CDR3 bases are TGCGCCAGCAGCCATAGGACAGGGTCCTACGAG.

To note about this clone: The CDR3 end lies 3 residues beyond the end of the read and is filled in from the germline J gene. This chain uses TRBV7-2 with TRBJ2-1, with 7 bases lining up with TRBD2. Germline V gene sequence: CDR1 SGHTA, CDR2 FQGNSA. V shed 11 bases and J 0 bases; nucleotides not matched to a gene: 10. CDR3 length: 15 residues. The chain's CDR3 is CAPSLGGSSYNEQFF. Partial CDR3 DNA: TGTGCCCCCAGCCTAGGCGGGAGCTCCTACAATGAG.

Points on this clone: The read is 3 residues too short to cover the CDR3 end, so that end is filled in from the germline J gene. The chain carries TRBV28 and TRBJ1-2, with 9 bases aligning to TRBD1. There are 14 residues in the CDR3. V shed 4 bases and J 4 bases; nucleotides not matched to a gene: 4. Per germline, CDR1 MDHEN and CDR2 SYDVKM. Incomplete CDR3 DNA: TGTGCCAGCAGTTCAGACAGGGGGATCTATGGC. It specifies CASSSDRGIYG. The complete CDR3 reads CASSSDRGIYGYTF.

On this clone itself: The CDR3 end falls 3 residues outside the read, so it is completed with the germline J gene. V gene TRBV29-1 combines with J gene TRBJ2-5, with 13 bases identical to TRBD2. Germline CDR1 and CDR2: SQVTM and ANQGSEA. Losses at the gene ends were 7 bases for V and 5 bases for J; bases not matched to a gene: 7. The CDR3 has 14 amino acids. Partial CDR3 DNA: TGCAGCGCTGCACTAGCGGGAGGGTACGAGACC. It translates to CSAALAGGYET. The whole CDR3 sequence reads CSAALAGGYETQYF.

A note on this clone: The read comes to an end 3 residues before the CDR3 does, leaving the germline J gene to fill in the end. The V and J genes are TRBV29-1 and TRBJ2-7; 12 positions agree with TRBD2. Germline CDR1 and CDR2: SQVTM and ANQGSEA. The CDR3 runs 12 residues. V lost 6 bases and J lost 5; bases outside the gene matches: 2. CDR3 bases read: TGCAGCGTGAGGACTAGCGGGAACGAG. This encodes CSVRTSGNE. The entire CDR3 protein reads CSVRTSGNEQYF.

Note on this clone: The read ends 3 residues shy of where the CDR3 ends; the end is completed using the germline J gene. The rearrangement joins TRBV7-9 to TRBJ2-7, with 10 bases lining up with TRBD1. V lost 5 bases and J lost 2; bases outside the gene matches: 6. The CDR3 sequence is 15 residues long. Germline loops: CDR1 SEHNR, CDR2 FQNEAQ (reference sequence). The CDR3 reads CASSPSGTGAYEQYF. Partial CDR3 DNA: TGTGCCAGCAGCCCCTCCGGGACAGGGGCCTACGAG.

A word on this clone: The CDR3 goes on 3 residues after the read ends, and that part is filled in from the germline J gene. The chain is built from TRBV19 and TRBJ2-7, with TRBD2 identical over 7 bases. This CDR3 contains 13 residues. V lost 6 bases, J lost 2 bases, and 4 bases stayed unmatched. Germline assignment: CDR1 LNHDA and CDR2 SQIVND (reference sequence). CDR3 region: CASSASGTYEQYF. Incomplete CDR3 DNA: TGTGCCAGTAGCGCCAGCGGGACCTACGAG.

To note about this clone: The CDR3 is cut off 3 residues early in the read; its end comes from the germline J gene. This chain joins TRBV28 and TRBJ2-5; D is undetermined. V gave up 0 bases and J gave up 1 base, with 9 bases separating them. There are 15 residues in the CDR3. Germline V lookup: CDR1 MDHEN, CDR2 SYDVKM. The DNA read from the CDR3 is TGTGCCAGCAGTTTATGGGCGGCGGTCCAAGAGACC. Its translation is CASSLWAAVQET. The full CDR3 is CASSLWAAVQETQYF.

Comment on this clone: The read is 3 residues too short to cover the CDR3 end, so that end is filled in from the germline J gene. The chain joins TRBV5-1 to TRBJ2-3; tentatively, D is TRBD1 (6 bases). The germline V and J ends were trimmed by 3 bases and 2 bases, with 16 bases remaining between them. Germline V gene lookup returns CDR1 SGHRS and CDR2 YFSETQ. The CDR3 totals 16 residues. Incomplete CDR3 DNA: TGCGCCAGCAGCTCCTTACAGGGAGAAAACACAGATACG. Translated, it gives CASSSLQGENTDT. The entire CDR3 protein is CASSSLQGENTDTQYF.

Remarks on this clone: The read comes to an end 3 residues before the CDR3 does, leaving the germline J gene to fill in the end. The genes are TRBV29-1 and TRBJ2-1, with unresolved D. The length of the CDR3 is 13 residues. The germline V gene encodes CDR1 SQVTM and CDR2 ANQGSEA. The V end lost 7 bases, the J end lost 0 bases, and 10 bases lay between the germline ends. This chain's CDR3 is CSAPVFSYNEQFF. The CDR3 bases that were read are TGCAGCGCCCCAGTCTTCTCCTACAATGAG.